This paragraph covers one T cell receptor (beta chain) sequence. Its antigen has not been determined. No much larger clone is present one base from it, and per-base qualities are unavailable. This entry comes from a study of OX40 agonist ivuxolimab in advanced cancers. Regarding the complete study: Ivuxolimab was a fully human IgG2 agonistic monoclonal antibody targeting the costimulatory receptor OX40 (CD134). Of the approximately 50 patients in dose escalation, around 19 had hepatocellular carcinoma, some 15 had melanoma, 9 had renal cell carcinoma and 9 had head and neck cancer. The point of sequencing TCRbeta in the periphery was to test whether ivuxolimab changed TCR sequence diversity and drove clonal T-cell expansion. Partial responses occurred in three dose-escalation patients: two with cutaneous melanoma and one with hepatocellular carcinoma. The paper covers the monotherapy dose-escalation part of the phase I ivuxolimab trial, which included N of about 50 patients. In the dose-escalation cohort, around four fifths of patients were male, and the mean age was approximately 60 years with a range of roughly 23 to 79. Intravenous ivuxolimab was administered to patients every 2 weeks at six dose levels: 0.01, 0.1, 0.3, 1.5, 3 and 10 mg/kg. Patients were allowed to have had prior anti-PD-1, anti-PD-L1 or anti-CTLA-4 therapy, and around 40% of the dose-escalation patients had previously received checkpoint inhibitors.

Patients with autoimmune disease history or receiving systemic immunosuppression were excluded from the trial. Peripheral blood for TCR sequencing was drawn from every dose cohort at baseline, at cycle 4 day 1 and at cycle 7 day 1. The samples were drawn from a first-in-human, open-label, multicenter phase I dose-escalation trial of ivuxolimab. The trial enrolled adults with locally advanced or metastatic head and neck squamous cell, hepatocellular, melanoma or renal cell carcinoma. Before TCR sequencing, CD4+ and CD8+ T cells were separately sorted from peripheral blood. Here is what the overall study found, with its caveats: Partial responders in the 0.1-3.0 mg/kg groups had among the lowest normalized peripheral clonal expansion, especially among CD8+ T cells. At doses from 0.1 to 3.0 mg/kg, clonal expansion was seen in both CD4+ and CD8+ blood T cells between baseline and week 6. The antigen specificity of the peripheral T cells that underwent clonal expansion was not determined. On average, CD8+ T cells showed more expanded clones than CD4+ T cells after ivuxolimab. Low levels of normalized T-cell clonal expansion were also seen in some patients who did not respond.

Genomic DNA was extracted from sorted cells for sequencing of the TCRbeta CDR3 region. The immunoSEQ Assay was used to sequence the TCRbeta CDR3 regions. In its TCRdb copy, this immuneACCESS table keeps in-frame sequences only and misses some clones. Where compared with another copy, unresolved V genes explain less than half of these, and the others have no known cause. Across this sample there are some 37,000 clones, with about 81% seen only once. The ten largest clones represent about 20% of the sample. V lost 1 base and J lost 0 bases; the stretch between them is 13 bases long. The germline V gene (reference sequence) sets CDR1 to MNHEY and CDR2 to SMNVEV. The CDR3 runs 16 residues from the cysteine to the phenylalanine. The DNA shown is the 48-base CDR3, in frame from base 1.

The V and J genes are TRBV27 and TRBJ2-7, with the D gene call left open. Source: CD4+ or CD8+ T cells sorted from blood, taken in a trial of the OX40 agonist ivuxolimab. The clonotype comes from an adult with an advanced solid tumor such as melanoma, head and neck, liver or kidney cancer. The DNA sequence is as follows: TGTGCCAGCAGTTTATACGCAGGCCCCAGCTCCTACGAGCAGTACTTC. This is translated as CASSLYAGPSSYEQYF.